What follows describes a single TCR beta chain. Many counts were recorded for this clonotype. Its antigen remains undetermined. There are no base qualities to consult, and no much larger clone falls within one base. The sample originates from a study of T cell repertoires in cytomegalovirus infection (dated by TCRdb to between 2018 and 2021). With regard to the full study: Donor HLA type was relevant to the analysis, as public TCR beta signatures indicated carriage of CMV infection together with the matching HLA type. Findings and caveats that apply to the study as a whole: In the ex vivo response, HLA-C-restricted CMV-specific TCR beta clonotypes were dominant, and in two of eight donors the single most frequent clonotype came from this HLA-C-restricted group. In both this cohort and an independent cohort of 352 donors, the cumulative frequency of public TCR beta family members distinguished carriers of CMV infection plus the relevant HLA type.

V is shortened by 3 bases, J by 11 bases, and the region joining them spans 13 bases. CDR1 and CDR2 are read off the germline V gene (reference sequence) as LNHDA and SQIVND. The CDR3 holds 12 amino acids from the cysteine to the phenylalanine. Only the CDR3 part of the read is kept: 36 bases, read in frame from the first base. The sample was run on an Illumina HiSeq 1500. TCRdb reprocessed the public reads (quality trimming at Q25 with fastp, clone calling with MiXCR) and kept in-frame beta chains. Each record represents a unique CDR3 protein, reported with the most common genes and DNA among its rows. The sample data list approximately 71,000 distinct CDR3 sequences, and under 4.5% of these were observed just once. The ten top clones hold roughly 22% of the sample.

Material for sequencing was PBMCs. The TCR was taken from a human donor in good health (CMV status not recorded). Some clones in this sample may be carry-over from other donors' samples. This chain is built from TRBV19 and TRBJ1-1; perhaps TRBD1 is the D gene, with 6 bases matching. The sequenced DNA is TGTGCCAGTAGTATCGAAGGGACAACCGCTTTCTTT. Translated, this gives CASSIEGTTAFF.